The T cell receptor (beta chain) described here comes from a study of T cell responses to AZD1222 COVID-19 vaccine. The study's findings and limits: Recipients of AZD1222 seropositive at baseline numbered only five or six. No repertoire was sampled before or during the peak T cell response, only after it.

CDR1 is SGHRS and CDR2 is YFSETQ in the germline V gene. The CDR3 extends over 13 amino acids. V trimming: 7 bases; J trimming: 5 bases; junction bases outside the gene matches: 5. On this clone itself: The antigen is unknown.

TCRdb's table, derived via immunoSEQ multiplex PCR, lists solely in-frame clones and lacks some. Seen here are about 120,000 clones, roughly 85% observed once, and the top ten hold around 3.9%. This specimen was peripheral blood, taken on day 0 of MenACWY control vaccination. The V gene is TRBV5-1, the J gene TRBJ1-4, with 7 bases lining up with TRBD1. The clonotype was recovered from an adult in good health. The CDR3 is CASRQGSNEKLFF. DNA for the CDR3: TGCGCCAGCCGACAGGGATCGAATGAAAAACTGTTTTTT.